The 5 T cell receptor beta chains below all came from one sample that was sequenced in a study of T cell responses to AZD1222 COVID-19 vaccine. This table comes from immunoSEQ multiplex PCR, and its TCRdb copy is limited to in-frame clones, with some not included. This table holds just over 90,000 clones, around 89% found once. Material: peripheral blood, obtained 28 days after the second AZD1222 dose. These receptors were collected from an adult who received the AZD1222 COVID-19 vaccine.

The rearrangement uses TRBV29-1 and TRBJ1-2, with D perhaps TRBD1 (5 bases). The V gene's germline CDR1 is SQVTM and CDR2 ANQGSEA. The V and J ends lost 2 bases and 5 bases respectively, with 12 bases between them. The CDR3 totals 13 residues. The chain's CDR3 is CSVERERGYGYTF. CDR3 bases: TGCAGCGTTGAACGAGAGAGGGGTTATGGCTACACCTTC.

This chain uses TRBV10-3 with TRBJ2-1, with a possible D match to TRBD2 (6 bases). Trimming removed 6 bases from V and 8 bases from J, with 11 bases in between. Germline-derived CDR1 and CDR2 are ENHRY and SYGVKD. This CDR3 region has 12 residues. This chain's CDR3 is CAIRRLDDEQFF. DNA for the CDR3: TGTGCCATCAGGAGACTAGATGATGAGCAGTTCTTC.

This clone was recorded a few times. The rearrangement links TRBV5-1 to TRBJ1-2, with D tentatively TRBD1 (5 bases). With 4 bases removed from V and 12 bases from J, the gap between germline ends came to 22 bases. Germline V gives CDR1 SGHRS, CDR2 YFSETQ. The CDR3 is 14 residues long. Here the CDR3 reads CASSRSGPGETNTF. DNA of the CDR3: TGCGCCAGCAGCCGGTCCGGACCGGGGGAAACAAACACCTTC.

The chain recombines TRBV5-1 with TRBJ2-7, with TRBD2 as a possible D gene (5 bases). Per germline, CDR1 SGHRS and CDR2 YFSETQ. Trimming cost V 2 bases and J 3 bases, with 6 bases left between them. The CDR3 sequence is 12 residues long. The chain's CDR3 is CASSFGDYEQYF. The CDR3 DNA is TGCGCCAGCAGCTTCGGGGACTACGAGCAGTACTTC.

The V and J genes are TRBV29-1 and TRBJ2-3, with TRBD2 as a possible D gene (6 bases). Germline CDR1 SQVTM, CDR2 ANQGSEA. V was shortened by 6 bases and J by 0 bases, with 13 bases between the two germline ends. This CDR3 spans 14 amino acids. The CDR3 coding sequence is TGCAGCGTCCCCCTAGGGACTAGCACAGATACGCAGTATTTT. Translated, it gives CSVPLGTSTDTQYF.